The rows below give T cell receptor beta chains drawn from one sample of a study of T cells after yellow fever vaccination. TCRdb processed the 5' RACE reads anew with MiXCR; each CDR3 protein has one entry. Here the sample spans roughly 240,000 distinct CDR3 sequences, roughly 6.3% being singletons. The starting material was CD4+ T cells sorted from PBMCs, obtained on the day of the yellow fever booster vaccination. The receptor set was obtained from a man aged 30-40 years who received the YFV17D yellow fever vaccine. Both conserved end residues are part of each CDR3.

len	v_gene	CDR3aa
13	TRBV3-1	CASSQGHNYGYTF
14	TRBV19	CASSIRTGATEAFF
15	TRBV27	CASRPFPTGPGELFF
12	TRBV5-4	CASSSGGQREYF
13	TRBV29-1	CSVDGSGNYEQYF
14	TRBV5-1	CASSSEYLAVDQYF
17	TRBV11-2	CASRGGSGRASVGEQFF
16	TRBV7-9	CASSLLAGAITGELFF
13	TRBV20-1	CSWGPAPPFVQYF
12	TRBV12-3/TRBV12-4	CASSLFMETQYF
14	TRBV11-2	CASTRSGGTGELFF
14	TRBV20-1	CSARRRGFADTQYF
15	TRBV20-1	CSAREARSGYNEQFF
14	TRBV6-1	CASRFGTGLNEQFF
14	TRBV7-6	CASSRTGTSGEQFF
17	TRBV7-8	CASSFVTRLLSYNEQFF
16	TRBV5-1	CASSLEPSGSYNEQFF
15	TRBV7-2	CASSLPSGRETPLHF
13	TRBV4-3	CASSQQRGDEQFF
14	TRBV9	CASSVLVSTGELFF
14	TRBV7-8	CASSVGTTGNTIYF
16	TRBV18	CASSPNGGPSTDTQYF
13	TRBV29-1	CSVGARSTDTQYF
24	TRBV7-4	CASSLATAWPSPPYPSGSSRKQYF
16	TRBV15	CATSRAPGTAGYEQYF
12	TRBV25-1	CASSEVRETQYF
12	TRBV12-3/TRBV12-4	CASSSQGDTQYF
11	TRBV3-1	CASSQQATAFF
14	TRBV7-9	CASSFTTELYEQYF
14	TRBV7-6	CASSAWDRATEAFF
15	TRBV10-3	CAISIGLAGDGELFF
13	TRBV6-1	CASSVQGRETQYF
14	TRBV5-5	CASSTELHSDTQYF
15	TRBV28	CASSLRQGLNEKLFF
15	TRBV7-8	CASSSRTGVRYIQYF
13	TRBV20-1	CSAPPGSTDTQYF
17	TRBV18	CASSLRLAGGPNNEQFF
14	TRBV12-3/TRBV12-4	CASAQIFNTGELFF
13	TRBV12-3/TRBV12-4	CASTLAGVEEQYF
16	TRBV5-1	CASSKTQLSGANVLTF
13	TRBV29-1	CSVVGGRDTEAFF
15	TRBV15	CATSRDQREWVEQFF
15	TRBV7-2	CASSLVSTASYGYTF
14	TRBV9	CASSTHVDSYEQYF
14	TRBV5-6	CASSLASATDTQYF